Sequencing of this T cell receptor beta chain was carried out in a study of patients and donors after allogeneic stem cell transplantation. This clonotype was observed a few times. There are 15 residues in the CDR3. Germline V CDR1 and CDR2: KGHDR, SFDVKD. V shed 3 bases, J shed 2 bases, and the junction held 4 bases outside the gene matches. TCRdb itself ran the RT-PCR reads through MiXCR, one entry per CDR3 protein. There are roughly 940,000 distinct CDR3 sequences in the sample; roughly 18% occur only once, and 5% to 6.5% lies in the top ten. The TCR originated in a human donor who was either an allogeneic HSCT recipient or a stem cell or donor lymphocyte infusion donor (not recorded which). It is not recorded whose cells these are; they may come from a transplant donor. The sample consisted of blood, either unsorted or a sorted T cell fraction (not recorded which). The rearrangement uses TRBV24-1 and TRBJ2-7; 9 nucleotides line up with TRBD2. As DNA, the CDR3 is TGTGCCACCAGTGATCTGGCTAGCGGGACCTACGAGCAGTACTTC. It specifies CATSDLASGTYEQYF.